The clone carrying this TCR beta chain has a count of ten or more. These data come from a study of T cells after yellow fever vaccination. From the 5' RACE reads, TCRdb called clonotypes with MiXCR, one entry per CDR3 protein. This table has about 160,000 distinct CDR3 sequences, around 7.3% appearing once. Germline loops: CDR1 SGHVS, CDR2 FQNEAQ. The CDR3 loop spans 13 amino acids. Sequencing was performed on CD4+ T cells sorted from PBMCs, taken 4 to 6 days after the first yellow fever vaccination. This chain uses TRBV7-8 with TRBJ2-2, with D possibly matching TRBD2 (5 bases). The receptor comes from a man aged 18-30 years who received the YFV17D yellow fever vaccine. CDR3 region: CAWRGGLAGELFF. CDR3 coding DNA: TGTGCTTGGCGCGGCGGGTTGGCCGGGGAGCTGTTTTTT.